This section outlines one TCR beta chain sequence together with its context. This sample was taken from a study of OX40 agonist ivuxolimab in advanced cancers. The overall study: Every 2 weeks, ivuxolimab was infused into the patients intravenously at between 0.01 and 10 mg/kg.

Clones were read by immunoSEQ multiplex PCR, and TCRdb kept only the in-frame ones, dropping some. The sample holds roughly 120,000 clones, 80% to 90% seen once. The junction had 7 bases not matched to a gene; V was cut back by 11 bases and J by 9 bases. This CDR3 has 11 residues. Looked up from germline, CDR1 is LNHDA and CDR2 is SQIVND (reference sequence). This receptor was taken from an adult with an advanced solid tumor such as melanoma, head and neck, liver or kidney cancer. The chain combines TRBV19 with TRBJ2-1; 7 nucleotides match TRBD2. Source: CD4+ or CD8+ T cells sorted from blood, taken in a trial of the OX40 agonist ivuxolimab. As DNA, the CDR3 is TGTGCCTGTGGGCAGCGGGGTGAGCAGTTCTTC. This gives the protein CACGQRGEQFF.